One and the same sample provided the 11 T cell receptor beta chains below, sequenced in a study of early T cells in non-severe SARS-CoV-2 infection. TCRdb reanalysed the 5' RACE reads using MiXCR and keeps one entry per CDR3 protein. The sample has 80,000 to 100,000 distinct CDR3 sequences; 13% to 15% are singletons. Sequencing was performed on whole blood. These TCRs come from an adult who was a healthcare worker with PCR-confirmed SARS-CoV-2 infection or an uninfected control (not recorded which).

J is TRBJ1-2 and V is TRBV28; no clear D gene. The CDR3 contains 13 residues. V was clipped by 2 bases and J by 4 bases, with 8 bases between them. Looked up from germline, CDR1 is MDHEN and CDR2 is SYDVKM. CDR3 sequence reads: CASSLPPTYGYTF. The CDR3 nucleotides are TGTGCCAGCAGTTTACCCCCGACCTATGGCTACACCTTC.

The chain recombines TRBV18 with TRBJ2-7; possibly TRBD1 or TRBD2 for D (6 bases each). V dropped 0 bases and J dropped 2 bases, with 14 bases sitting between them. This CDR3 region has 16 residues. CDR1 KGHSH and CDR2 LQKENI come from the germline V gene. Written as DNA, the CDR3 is TGTGCCAGCTCACCACCGAACGGGGGCGCTACCTACGAGCAGTACTTC. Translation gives CASSPPNGGATYEQYF.

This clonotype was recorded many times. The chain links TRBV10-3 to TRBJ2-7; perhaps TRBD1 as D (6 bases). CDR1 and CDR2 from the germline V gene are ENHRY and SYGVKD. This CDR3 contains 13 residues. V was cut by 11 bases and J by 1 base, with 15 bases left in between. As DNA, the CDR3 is TGTGCCGTCCTCGTTAGGGGGTCCTACGAGCAGTACTTC. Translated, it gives CAVLVRGSYEQYF.

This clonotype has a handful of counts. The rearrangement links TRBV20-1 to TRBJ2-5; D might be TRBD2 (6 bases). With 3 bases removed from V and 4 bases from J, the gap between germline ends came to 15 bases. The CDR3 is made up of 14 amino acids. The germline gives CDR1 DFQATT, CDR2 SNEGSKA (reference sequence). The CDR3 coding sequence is TGCAGTGCTAGGGGACTGGAACGATTAGAGACCCAGTACTTC. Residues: CSARGLERLETQYF.

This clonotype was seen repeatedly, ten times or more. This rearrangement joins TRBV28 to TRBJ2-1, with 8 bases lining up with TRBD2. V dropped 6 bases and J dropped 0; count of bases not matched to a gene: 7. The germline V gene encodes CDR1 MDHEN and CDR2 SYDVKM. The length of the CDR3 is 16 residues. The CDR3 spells CASSQRGGPSYNEQFF. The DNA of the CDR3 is TGTGCCAGCAGCCAGCGCGGGGGGCCCTCCTACAATGAGCAGTTCTTC.

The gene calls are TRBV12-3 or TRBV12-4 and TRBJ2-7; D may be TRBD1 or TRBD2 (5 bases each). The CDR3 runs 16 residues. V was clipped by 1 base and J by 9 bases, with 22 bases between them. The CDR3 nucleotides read TGTGCCAGCAGTTTAGTCCTTGGGGGAGCGAACAGCCGGCAGTACTTC. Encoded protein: CASSLVLGGANSRQYF.

The CDR3 spells CSVKQGSTEAFF. In DNA, the CDR3 is TGCAGCGTGAAACAGGGGAGCACTGAAGCTTTCTTT. V gene TRBV29-1 combines with J gene TRBJ1-1, with 7 bases matching TRBD1. The CDR3 has 12 residues. Germline V gene data show CDR1 as SQVTM and CDR2 as ANQGSEA. V was pared by 6 bases and J by 4 bases, with 5 bases of the junction left unmatched.

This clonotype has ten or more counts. CDR3 DNA sequence: TGTGCCAGCAGTAGGGACAGGAGGAATCAGCCCCAGCATTTT. This translates into CASSRDRRNQPQHF. The chain combines TRBV6-2 or TRBV6-3 with TRBJ1-5; 8 nucleotides line up with TRBD1. Germline V gives CDR1 MNHEY, CDR2 SVGEGT. This CDR3 is 14 amino acids long. The V gene end was trimmed by 5 bases and the J gene end by 4 bases; junction bases not matched to a gene: 4.

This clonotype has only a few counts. The CDR3: CASSKTGVNEQFF. CDR3 coding DNA: TGTGCCAGCAGTAAGACAGGGGTCAATGAGCAGTTCTTC. This sequence joins TRBV7-3 and TRBJ2-1, with 8 nucleotides matching TRBD1. Trimming took 6 bases from V and 6 from J; bases not matched to a gene: 4. Germline values: CDR1 SGHTA, CDR2 FQGTGA. This CDR3 region has 13 residues.

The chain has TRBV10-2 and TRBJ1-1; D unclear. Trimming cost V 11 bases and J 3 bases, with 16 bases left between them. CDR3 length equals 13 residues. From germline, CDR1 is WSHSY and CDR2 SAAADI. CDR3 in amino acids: CAHAGEMDTEAFF. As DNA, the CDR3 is TGCGCCCATGCAGGTGAAATGGACACTGAAGCTTTCTTT.

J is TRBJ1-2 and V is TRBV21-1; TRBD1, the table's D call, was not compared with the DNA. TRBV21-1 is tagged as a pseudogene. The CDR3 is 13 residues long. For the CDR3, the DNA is TGTGCCAGCACAGGGACAGGGAACTATGGCTACACCTTC. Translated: CASTGTGNYGYTF.